The present TCR beta chain was sequenced within a study of metastatic and nonmetastatic thyroid tumors. The V gene's germline CDR1 is MNHNS and CDR2 SASEGT. After removal of 6 bases from V and 1 base from J, the junction contained 8 bases not matched to a gene. This CDR3 has 15 residues. No treatment of any kind had been given to any patient before thyroid surgery. TCRdb reprocessed the PCR reads using MiXCR. This table holds over 15,000 clones, 34% found once. Sequenced: tumor tissue. The sequence derives from a female donor with papillary thyroid cancer or a benign thyroid nodule (not recorded which). Some clones in this sample may be carry-over from other donors' samples. The J gene is TRBJ2-7, the V gene TRBV6-1; 8 bases line up with TRBD1. The CDR3, as DNA: TGTGCCAGCAGCTCGCCCGGGACAGGATCCTACGAGCAGTACTTC. This encodes CASSSPGTGSYEQYF.